The 24 T cell receptor beta chains below come from one sample, sequenced in a study of T cell repertoires in aging, cancer and after chemotherapy. A mixed TRB-A/B primer pool amplified rearranged TRB by multiplex touch-down PCR. Each CDR3 protein gets one entry after TCRdb re-called the multiplex PCR reads with MiXCR. Here the sample spans under 6,000 distinct CDR3 sequences, about 20% being singletons. TCR beta rearrangements were amplified from peripheral blood genomic DNA. The specimen sequenced was blood. The receptor source for this set is a human donor in good health. The donor label of this sample is uncertain.

This clonotype was counted at least ten times. This rearrangement joins TRBV11-2 to TRBJ2-3, with TRBD2 matching 11 bases. CDR1 is SGHAT, CDR2 FQNNGV, per germline. With 5 bases clipped from V and 0 bases from J, the junction kept 4 bases outside the gene matches. CDR3 length equals 16 residues. CDR3 sequence: CASSGLAGGSTDTQYF. The CDR3 coding sequence is TGTGCCAGCAGCGGACTAGCGGGCGGGAGCACAGATACGCAGTATTTT. Based on the CDR3 plus reference TRBV11-2 and TRBJ2-3, the full variable domain is EAGVAQSPRYKIIEKRQSVAFWCNPISGHATLYWYQQILGQGPKLLIQFQNNGVVDDSQLPKDRFSAERLKGVDSTLKIQPAKLEDSAVYLCASSGLAGGSTDTQYFGPGTRLTVL.

This clonotype is labeled as medium-sized. The chain couples TRBV6-1 to TRBJ1-5, with D uncertain. Germline V CDR1 and CDR2: MNHNS, SASEGT. The CDR3 has 16 residues. V dropped 1 base and J dropped 4 bases, with 14 bases sitting between them. The CDR3 is CASSEEEGLRNQPQHF. Written as DNA, the CDR3 is TGTGCCAGCAGTGAAGAGGAAGGGTTAAGGAATCAGCCCCAGCATTTT.

This clonotype is labeled as medium-sized (0.01 to 0.1%). The J gene is TRBJ2-7, the V gene TRBV10-3, with a possible D match to TRBD2 (6 bases). Germline loops: CDR1 ENHRY, CDR2 SYGVKD. This CDR3 is 15 amino acids long. With 7 bases removed from V and 0 bases from J, the gap between germline ends came to 16 bases. The DNA of the CDR3 is TGTGCCATCACCGGGGGACGACTGAGCTCCTACGAGCAGTACTTC. This codes for CAITGGRLSSYEQYF.

This clonotype is medium-sized within its sample. The rearrangement links TRBV6-1 to TRBJ1-2; the D is unclear. Germline loops: CDR1 MNHNS, CDR2 SASEGT. Trimming took 5 bases from V and 8 from J, leaving 12 bases between them. This CDR3 region has 12 residues. DNA of the CDR3: TGTGCCAGCAGTAACTTTCAGCGAGGCTACACCTTC. Translation: CASSNFQRGYTF.

This clonotype ranks as medium-sized. This chain joins TRBV6-5 and TRBJ2-1, with TRBD1 matching 8 bases. This CDR3 is 15 amino acids long. Germline assignment: CDR1 MNHEY and CDR2 SVGAGI. J gave up 5 bases and V 6 bases, and 9 bases lay outside the gene matches. DNA for the CDR3: TGTGCCAGCAGACCCCAGGGGGCCTGGGACAATGAGCAGTTCTTC. Its translation: CASRPQGAWDNEQFF.

Sample share makes this clonotype medium-sized. The rearrangement uses TRBV18 and TRBJ2-7; TRBD2 matches at 7 bases. J lost 5 bases, V lost 2 bases, and 6 bases had no gene match. The length of the CDR3 is 14 residues. The germline gives CDR1 KGHSH, CDR2 LQKENI. The CDR3 region has the DNA TGTGCCAGCTCACCAGGGACTAACGCTGACGAGCAGTACTTC. Protein: CASSPGTNADEQYF. The full variable domain, with the rest looked up from reference TRBV18 and TRBJ2-7, is NAGVMQNPRHLVRRRGQEARLRCSPMKGHSHVYWYRQLPEEGLKFMVYLQKENIIDESGMPKERFSAEFPKEGPSILRIQQVVRGDSAAYFCASSPGTNADEQYFGPGTRLTVT.

By share, this clonotype ranks as medium-sized. The V gene is TRBV6-5, the J gene TRBJ2-4; TRBD1 agrees at 9 bases. The CDR3 has 16 residues. Germline CDR1 MNHEY, CDR2 SVGAGI. With V trimmed by 6 bases and J by 4 bases, 10 bases remained unmatched. This CDR3 reads CASSPNGQGFKNIQYF. Written as DNA, the CDR3 is TGTGCCAGCAGCCCTAACGGACAGGGGTTTAAAAACATTCAGTACTTC.

J is TRBJ2-3 and V is TRBV6-6; TRBD2 aligns across 14 bases. The CDR3 sequence is 19 residues long. The germline V gene has CDR1 MNHNY and CDR2 SVGAGI (reference sequence). Trimming took 8 bases from V and 1 from J; bases not matched to a gene: 14. CDR3: CASGPRLAGGLGGTDTQYF. As DNA, the CDR3 is TGTGCCAGCGGACCCCGACTAGCGGGGGGGCTCGGTGGCACAGATACGCAGTATTTT.

Only a few counts were recorded for this clonotype. CDR3 sequence (DNA): TGCGCCAGCAGCCGGGGGGCGACCTCTGGGGCCAACGTCCTGACTTTC. The encoded protein is CASSRGATSGANVLTF. The V gene is TRBV5-1, the J gene TRBJ2-6, with a possible D match to TRBD2 (7 bases). The CDR3 is made up of 16 amino acids. With 4 bases removed from V and 0 bases from J, the gap between germline ends came to 11 bases. The V gene's germline CDR1 is SGHRS and CDR2 YFSETQ.

By share of the sample, this clonotype is medium-sized. V is TRBV18 and J is TRBJ1-2; 10 bases fit TRBD1. V was pared by 1 base and J by 4 bases, with 3 bases of the junction left unmatched. The germline V gene has CDR1 KGHSH and CDR2 LQKENI. CDR3 length: 15 amino acids. CDR3 sequence (DNA): TGTGCCAGCTCACCACGACAGGGGGCGGCCTATGGCTACACCTTC. Protein: CASSPRQGAAYGYTF. The whole variable domain, filled in from reference TRBV18 and TRBJ1-2, reads NAGVMQNPRHLVRRRGQEARLRCSPMKGHSHVYWYRQLPEEGLKFMVYLQKENIIDESGMPKERFSAEFPKEGPSILRIQQVVRGDSAAYFCASSPRQGAAYGYTFGSGTRLTVV.

By sample fraction, this clonotype is medium-sized. The gene calls are TRBV18 and TRBJ2-2; D is unclear. The CDR3 spans 17 residues. Trimming stripped 6 bases from V and 3 bases from J, with 20 bases between. Germline V gives CDR1 KGHSH, CDR2 LQKENI. The DNA of the CDR3 is TGTGCCAGCTCGTTCGCTTCCCCCCCCCAGGACACCGGGGAGCTGTTTTTT. This codes for CASSFASPPQDTGELFF.

This chain uses TRBV20-1 with TRBJ2-5; D could derive from TRBD1 or TRBD2 (5 bases each). Trimming pared 3 bases from V and 5 bases from J, leaving 22 bases between. This CDR3 spans 16 amino acids. The germline gives CDR1 DFQATT, CDR2 SNEGSKA (reference sequence). The CDR3 spells CSASFRESGFAETQYF. The CDR3 DNA follows: TGCAGTGCTAGCTTCCGGGAATCAGGGTTCGCGGAGACCCAGTACTTC.

V usage is TRBV4-2 and J usage is TRBJ1-2; 8 bases are a match to TRBD1. Germline CDR1 and CDR2: LGHNA and YNFKEQ. J was trimmed by 4 bases and V by 1 base; bases with no gene match: 5. The CDR3 is 15 residues long. Written as DNA, the CDR3 is TGTGCCAGCAGCCAAGGACAGGGGACATCCTATGGCTACACCTTC. The encoded protein is CASSQGQGTSYGYTF.

In its sample, this clonotype was seen once. The genes are TRBV7-6 and TRBJ2-4; 16 nucleotides align to TRBD2. Germline CDR1 SGHVS, CDR2 FNYEAQ. This CDR3 comprises 18 residues. J was trimmed by 8 bases and V by 2 bases; bases with no gene match: 9. CDR3 coding DNA: TGTGCCAGCAGCTTAAGGGGGACTAGCGGGGGGGCGTGGGACATTCAGTACTTC. Protein sequence: CASSLRGTSGGAWDIQYF.

The sample holds a few counts of this clonotype. The chain carries TRBV20-1 and TRBJ2-3; 9 nucleotides align to TRBD2. The CDR3 consists of 15 residues. Germline trimming cut 3 bases from V and 1 base from J; bases unmatched to any gene: 5. Germline-derived CDR1 and CDR2 are DFQATT and SNEGSKA (reference sequence). Here the CDR3 reads CSASRREGGTDTQYF. The CDR3 region has the DNA TGCAGTGCTAGCAGGCGGGAGGGTGGCACAGATACGCAGTATTTT.

This clonotype is medium-sized (0.01 to 0.1%) in the sample. The chain combines TRBV27 with TRBJ2-3; 10 bases agree with TRBD2. Germline-derived CDR1 and CDR2 are MNHEY and SMNVEV (reference sequence). Trimming removed 3 bases from V and 2 bases from J; junction bases left unmatched: 20. This CDR3 comprises 21 residues. The CDR3 nucleotides are TGTGCCAGCAGTTTGATTTTAGGGGGACTAGCGCCCTCCCACTCCACAGATACGCAGTATTTT. The encoded protein is CASSLILGGLAPSHSTDTQYF.

The rearrangement joins TRBV7-9 to TRBJ2-6; no clear D gene. Germline assignment: CDR1 SEHNR and CDR2 FQNEAQ (reference sequence). This CDR3 region has 18 residues. V was cut by 2 bases and J by 0 bases, with 14 bases left in between. The chain's CDR3 is CASSLFPLDHSGANVLTF. The CDR3 DNA reads as TGTGCCAGCAGCTTATTCCCCCTGGACCACTCTGGGGCCAACGTCCTGACTTTC.

A few counts support this clonotype. CDR3 sequence (DNA): TGTGCCAGCAGTTTAAGACGTTTGAGCGGCTACACCTTC. Residues: CASSLRRLSGYTF. V is TRBV28 and J is TRBJ1-2; D unclear. Trimming removed 2 bases at V and 8 bases at J, with 12 bases between. Germline loops: CDR1 MDHEN, CDR2 SYDVKM. The CDR3 length is 13 residues.

By frequency in the sample, this clonotype is large. The chain couples TRBV18 to TRBJ2-7, with D perhaps TRBD1 (6 bases). Germline V gives CDR1 KGHSH, CDR2 LQKENI. Trimming took off 6 bases at V and 1 base at J, with 16 bases between the two ends. The CDR3 totals 15 residues. CDR3: CASSQLWTDSYEQYF. The CDR3 DNA is TGTGCCAGCTCCCAACTATGGACAGATTCCTACGAGCAGTACTTC.

This clonotype was counted a single time. Just one base apart from a much larger clone, this may be a read error. The chain is built from TRBV27 and TRBJ2-1; 7 positions agree with TRBD2. With 10 bases clipped from V and 10 bases from J, the junction kept 4 bases outside the gene matches. The CDR3 covers 10 residues. Per germline, CDR1 MNHEY and CDR2 SMNVEV (reference sequence). CDR3 sequence reads: CATPRGEQFF. CDR3 coding DNA: TGTGCCACGCCGCGGGGGGAGCAGTTCTTC.

This clonotype was seen repeatedly, ten times or more. The J gene is TRBJ2-6, the V gene TRBV18; 10 nucleotides align to TRBD1. This CDR3 is built from 16 residues. Germline CDR1 and CDR2: KGHSH and LQKENI. The CDR3 nucleotides are TGTGCTACCGCGGAGACAGGGGGCACTGGGGCCAACGTCCTGACTTTC. This gives the protein CATAETGGTGANVLTF.

A few counts support this clonotype. The chain links TRBV12-3 or TRBV12-4 to TRBJ1-1; D is unresolved. Trimming removed 3 bases at V and 0 bases at J, with 8 bases between. CDR3 length: 14 amino acids. The CDR3 reads CASSFQDMNTEAFF. The CDR3 DNA reads TGTGCCAGCAGTTTTCAAGATATGAACACTGAAGCTTTCTTT.

This clonotype is labeled as medium-sized. The J gene is TRBJ2-5, the V gene TRBV6-1, with D unresolved. Germline lookup yields CDR1 MNHNS and CDR2 SASEGT. The V gene lost 7 bases and the J gene lost 5 bases, with 11 bases spanning the gap. The CDR3 sequence is 12 residues long. The CDR3 sequence: CASISVSETQYF. CDR3 DNA sequence: TGTGCCAGCATCTCTGTCTCGGAGACCCAGTACTTC.

The chain joins TRBV19 to TRBJ2-7; D possibly corresponds to TRBD2 (7 bases). The V gene lost 5 bases and the J gene lost 2 bases, with 13 bases spanning the gap. Germline V lookup: CDR1 LNHDA, CDR2 SQIVND (reference sequence). This CDR3 has 14 residues. CDR3 protein: CASSGGAGPYEQYF. In DNA form, the CDR3 reads TGTGCCAGTAGTGGGGGGGCGGGCCCCTACGAGCAGTACTTC.